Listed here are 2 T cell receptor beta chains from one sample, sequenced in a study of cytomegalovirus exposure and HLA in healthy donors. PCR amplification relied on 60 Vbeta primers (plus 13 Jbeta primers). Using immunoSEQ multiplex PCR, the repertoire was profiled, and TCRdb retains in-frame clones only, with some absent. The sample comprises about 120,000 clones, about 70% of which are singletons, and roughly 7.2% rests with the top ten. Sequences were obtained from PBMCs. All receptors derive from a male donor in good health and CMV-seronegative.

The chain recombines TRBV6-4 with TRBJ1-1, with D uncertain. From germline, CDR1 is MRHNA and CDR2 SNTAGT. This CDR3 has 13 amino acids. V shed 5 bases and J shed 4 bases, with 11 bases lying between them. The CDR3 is CASSKLLGTEAFF. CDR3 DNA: TGTGCCAGCAGTAAGCTCCTAGGCACTGAAGCTTTCTTT.

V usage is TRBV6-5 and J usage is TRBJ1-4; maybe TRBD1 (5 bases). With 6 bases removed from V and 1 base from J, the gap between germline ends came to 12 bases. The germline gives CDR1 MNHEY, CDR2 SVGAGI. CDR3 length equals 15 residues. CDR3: CASSLRGITNEKLFF. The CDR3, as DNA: TGTGCCAGCAGCCTCCGGGGGATAACTAATGAAAAACTGTTTTTT.